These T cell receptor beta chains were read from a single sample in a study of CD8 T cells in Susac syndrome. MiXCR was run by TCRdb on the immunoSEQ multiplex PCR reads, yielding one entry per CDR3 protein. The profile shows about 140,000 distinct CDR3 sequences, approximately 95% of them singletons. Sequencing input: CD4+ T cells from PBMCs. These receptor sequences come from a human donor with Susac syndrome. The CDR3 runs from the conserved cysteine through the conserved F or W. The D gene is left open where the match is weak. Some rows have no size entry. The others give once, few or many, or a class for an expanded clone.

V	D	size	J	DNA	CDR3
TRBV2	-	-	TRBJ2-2	TGTGCCAGCTCGGACGGCCCCCCTGGGACCGGGGAGCTGTTTTTT	CASSDGPPGTGELFF
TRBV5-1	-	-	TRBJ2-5	TGCGCCAGCAGCTTAGCGACAGTACCAGAGACCCAGTACTTC	CASSLATVPETQYF
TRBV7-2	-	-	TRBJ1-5	TGTGCCAGCAGCTTATTGGCGGCCAATCAGCCCCAGCATTTT	CASSLLAANQPQHF
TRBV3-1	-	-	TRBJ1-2	TGTGCCAGCAGCTCGGGACGGATATATGGCTACACCTTC	CASSSGRIYGYTF
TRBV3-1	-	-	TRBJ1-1	TGTGCCAGCAGCCCCCCTTCGCGGGGCACTGAAGCTTTCTTT	CASSPPSRGTEAFF
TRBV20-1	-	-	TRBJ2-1	TGCAGTGCCGAAAGCTCCTACAATGAGCAGTTCTTC	CSAESSYNEQFF
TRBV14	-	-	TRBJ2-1	TGTGCCAGCAGCCAAGCAGGACAGCAGCAGTTCTTC	CASSQAGQQQFF
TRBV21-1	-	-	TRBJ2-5	TGTGCCAGCAGCGATTATACCTCCCCCGGAGAGACCCAGTACTTC	CASSDYTSPGETQYF
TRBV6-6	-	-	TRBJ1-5	TGTGCCAGCGCGGGCGCCTTGCAGCCCCAGCATTTT	CASAGALQPQHF
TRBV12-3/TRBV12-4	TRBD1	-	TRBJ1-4	TGTGCCAGCAGTTTAGGGGACAGGGGGAATGAAAAACTGTTTTTT	CASSLGDRGNEKLFF
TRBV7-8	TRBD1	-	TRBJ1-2	TGTGCCAGCAGCTTAGCTAGGGGGCACAACTATGGCTACACCTTC	CASSLARGHNYGYTF
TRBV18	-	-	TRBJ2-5	TGTGCCAGCTCAGACCTCAGGGGACAAGAGACCCAGTACTTC	CASSDLRGQETQYF
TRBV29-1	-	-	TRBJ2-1	TGCAGCGTTCAACCTTATTACAGGGAGAATGAGCAGTTCTTC	CSVQPYYRENEQFF
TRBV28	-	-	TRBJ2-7	TGTGCCAGCAGTTTTTTGGACGGCTACGAGCAGTACTTC	CASSFLDGYEQYF
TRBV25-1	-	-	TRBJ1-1	TGTGCCAGCAGTGACAATTACGGGGGGACGTGGACTGAAGCTTTCTTT	CASSDNYGGTWTEAFF
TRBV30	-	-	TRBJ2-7	TGTGCCTGGAGTGTAGGGGGGGGCGGCGAGCAGTACTTC	CAWSVGGGGEQYF
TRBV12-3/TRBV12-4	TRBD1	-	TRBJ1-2	TGTGCCACCGAACCGGGACAGTTCTATGGCTACACCTTC	CATEPGQFYGYTF
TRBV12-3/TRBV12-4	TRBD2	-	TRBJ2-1	TGTGCCAGCAGTTCCCTAGCGGGAAGGCAGTTCTTC	CASSSLAGRQFF
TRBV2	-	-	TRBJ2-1	TGTGCCAGCAGTGAACGACGGGCCTCCTACAATGAGCAGTTCTTC	CASSERRASYNEQFF
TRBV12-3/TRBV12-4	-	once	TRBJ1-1	TGTGCCACCGGCATTAGGGAAAGCACTGAAGCTTTCTTT	CATGIRESTEAFF
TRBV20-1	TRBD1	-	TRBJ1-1	TGCAGTGCTAGCCGCAGGGGGCGGAATGAAGCTTTCTTT	CSASRRGRNEAFF
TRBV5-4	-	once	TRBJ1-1	TGTGCCAGCAGCTTGGTATCGTCAGGGAGCACTGAAGCTTTCTTT	CASSLVSSGSTEAFF
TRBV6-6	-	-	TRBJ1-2	TGTGCCAGCATCATAACCCCGCGCTCGGGCTATGGCTACACCTTC	CASIITPRSGYGYTF
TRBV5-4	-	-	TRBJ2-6	TGTGCCAGCAGCAGGGGGGGGACCTCTGGGGCCAACGTCCTGACTTTC	CASSRGGTSGANVLTF
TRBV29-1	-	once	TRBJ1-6	TGCAGCGTTGAAGTCGCCCCTAATTCACCCCTCCACTTT	CSVEVAPNSPLHF
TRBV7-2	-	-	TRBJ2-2	TGTGCCAGCAGGACGGGGGCGGACACCGGGGAGCTGTTTTTT	CASRTGADTGELFF
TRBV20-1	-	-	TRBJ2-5	TGCAGTGCTACCTCTCTGGGGCAAGAGACCCAGTACTTC	CSATSLGQETQYF
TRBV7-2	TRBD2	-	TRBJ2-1	TGTGCCAGCAGCTTAAATAGCGGGAGCTACAATGAGCAGTTCTTC	CASSLNSGSYNEQFF
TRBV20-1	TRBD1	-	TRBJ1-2	TGCAGTGCTAGGACCTCGGGACAGGGGTACGGAGGCTACACCTTC	CSARTSGQGYGGYTF
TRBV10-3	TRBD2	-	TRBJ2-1	TGTGCCATCAGCACGCGTGGCGGGAGGTTTTCCGGCGACTACAATGAGCAGTTCTTC	CAISTRGGRFSGDYNEQFF
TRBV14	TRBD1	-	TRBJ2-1	TGTGCCAGCAGCCAAGTTCCGGACAGGGGACGACTCAATGAGCAGTTCTTC	CASSQVPDRGRLNEQFF
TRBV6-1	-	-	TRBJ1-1	TGTGCCAGCACACAGGGCGTCGTGGCTTTCTTT	CASTQGVVAFF
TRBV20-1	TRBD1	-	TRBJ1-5	TGCAGTACCAGGGGGCGTTCGGGTCAGCCCCAGCATTTT	CSTRGRSGQPQHF
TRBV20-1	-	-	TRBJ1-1	TGCAGTTCCCATCGTCAGGTGAACACTGAAGCTTTCTTT	CSSHRQVNTEAFF
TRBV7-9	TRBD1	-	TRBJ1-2	TGTGCCAGCAGCCAAGGGACAGGGAACTATGGCTACACCTTC	CASSQGTGNYGYTF
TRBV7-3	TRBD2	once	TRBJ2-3	TGTGCCAGCAGCTTGGGACTAGCGGTTGGTCGGTCAGATACGCAGTATTTT	CASSLGLAVGRSDTQYF
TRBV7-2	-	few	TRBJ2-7	TGTGCCAGCAGCTTAGAAGTGGCCTCCGAGCAGTACTTC	CASSLEVASEQYF
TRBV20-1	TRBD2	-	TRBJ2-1	TGCAGTGCTAGCGGGAGGGCAGGTGAGCAGTTCTTC	CSASGRAGEQFF
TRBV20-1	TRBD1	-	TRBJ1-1	TGCAGTGCCCAACCGGGACAGGGTCGTGGAGCTTTCTTT	CSAQPGQGRGAFF
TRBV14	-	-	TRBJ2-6	TGTGCCAGCAGCCAAGCCCGACCGTCTGGGGCCAACGTCCTGACTTTC	CASSQARPSGANVLTF
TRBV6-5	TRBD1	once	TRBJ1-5	TGTGCCAGCAGGGCGACAGGGGGGTACGGTCAGCCCCAGCATTTT	CASRATGGYGQPQHF
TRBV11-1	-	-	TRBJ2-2	TGTGCCAGCAGCTTAGTGCTGGGACAAAACACCGGGGAGCTGTTTTTT	CASSLVLGQNTGELFF
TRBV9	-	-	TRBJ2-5	TGTGCCAGCACCCCCAGTGCGGGGAATCAAGAGACCCAGTACTTC	CASTPSAGNQETQYF
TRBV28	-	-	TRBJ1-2	TGTGCCAGCACCGGGGGATTAGGCTACACCTTC	CASTGGLGYTF
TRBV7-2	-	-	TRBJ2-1	TGTGCCAGCAGCAGGGACTGGCTATACAATGAGCAGTTCTTC	CASSRDWLYNEQFF
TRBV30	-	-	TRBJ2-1	TGTGCCTGGACCAAACTAGACGACTACAATGAGCAGTTCTTC	CAWTKLDDYNEQFF
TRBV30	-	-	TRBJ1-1	TGTGCCTGGAGACGAGCGACCAACACTGAAGCTTTCTTT	CAWRRATNTEAFF
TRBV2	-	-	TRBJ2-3	TGTGCCAGCAGTGACAGCAGGGGCACAGATACGCAGTATTTT	CASSDSRGTDTQYF
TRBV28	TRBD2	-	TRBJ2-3	TGTGCCAGCAGTCCCCTGGGGGGGAACACAGATACGCAGTATTTT	CASSPLGGNTDTQYF
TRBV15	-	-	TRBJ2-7	TGTGCCACCAGCAGAGATTCTGGCGGATACTCCTACGAGCAGTACTTC	CATSRDSGGYSYEQYF
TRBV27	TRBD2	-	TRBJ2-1	TGTGCCAGCAGATTAGCGGGAGAGCATGAGCAGTTCTTC	CASRLAGEHEQFF
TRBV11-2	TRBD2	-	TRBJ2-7	TGTGCCAGCAGATCACCGGGACTAGGAACCTACGAGCAGTACTTC	CASRSPGLGTYEQYF
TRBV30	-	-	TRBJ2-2	TGTGCCTGGCCACGAAGGGCCGGGGAGCTGTTTTTT	CAWPRRAGELFF